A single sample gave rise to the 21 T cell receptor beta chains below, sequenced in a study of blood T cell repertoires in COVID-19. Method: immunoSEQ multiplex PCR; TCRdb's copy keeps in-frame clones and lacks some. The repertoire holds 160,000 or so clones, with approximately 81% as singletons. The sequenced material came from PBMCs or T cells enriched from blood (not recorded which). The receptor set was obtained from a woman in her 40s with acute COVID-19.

The CDR3 is CASSFPSFPGTTTGETQYF. In DNA, the CDR3 is TGTGCCAGCAGTTTCCCCTCATTCCCCGGGACAACAACTGGAGAGACCCAGTACTTC. The chain employs TRBV28 and TRBJ2-5; TRBD1 might be the D (6 bases). The germline V and J ends were trimmed by 3 bases and 4 bases, with 27 bases remaining between them. CDR3 size: 19 residues. CDR1 MDHEN and CDR2 SYDVKM come from the germline V gene. The full variable domain, in which reference TRBV28 and TRBJ2-5 provide the parts outside the CDR3, is DVKVTQSSRYLVKRTGEKVFLECVQDMDHENMFWYRQDPGLGLRLIYFSYDVKMKEKGDIPEGYSVSREKKERFSLILESASTNQTSMYLCASSFPSFPGTTTGETQYFGPGTRLLVL.

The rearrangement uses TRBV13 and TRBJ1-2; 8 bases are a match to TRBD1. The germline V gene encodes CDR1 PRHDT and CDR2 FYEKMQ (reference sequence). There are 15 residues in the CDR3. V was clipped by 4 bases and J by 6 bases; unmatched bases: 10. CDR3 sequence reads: CASSSINDRGDGYTF. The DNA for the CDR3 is TGTGCCAGCAGCTCGATAAACGACAGGGGAGATGGCTACACCTTC.

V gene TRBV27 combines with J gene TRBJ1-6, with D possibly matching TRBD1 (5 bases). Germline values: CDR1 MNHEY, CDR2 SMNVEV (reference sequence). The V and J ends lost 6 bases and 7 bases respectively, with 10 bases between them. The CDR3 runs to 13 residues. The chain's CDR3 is CASRNRQNSPLHF. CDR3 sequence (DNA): TGTGCCAGCAGGAACAGACAGAATTCACCCCTCCACTTT.

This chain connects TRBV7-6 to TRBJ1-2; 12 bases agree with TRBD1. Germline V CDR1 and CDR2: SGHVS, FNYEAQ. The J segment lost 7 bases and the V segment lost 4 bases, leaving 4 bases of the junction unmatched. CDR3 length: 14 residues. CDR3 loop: CASSSGTGGGGYTF. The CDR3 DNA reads TGTGCCAGCAGCTCCGGGACAGGGGGCGGTGGCTACACCTTC.

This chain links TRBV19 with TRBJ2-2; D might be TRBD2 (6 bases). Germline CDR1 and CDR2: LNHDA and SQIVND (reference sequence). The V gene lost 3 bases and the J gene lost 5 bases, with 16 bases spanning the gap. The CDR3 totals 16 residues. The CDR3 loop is CASSMYSGVRTGELFF. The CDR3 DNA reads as TGTGCCAGTAGTATGTATTCGGGAGTCAGAACCGGGGAGCTGTTTTTT. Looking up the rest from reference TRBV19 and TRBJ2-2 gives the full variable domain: DGGITQSPKYLFRKEGQNVTLSCEQNLNHDAMYWYRQDPGQGLRLIYYSQIVNDFQKGDIAEGYSVSREKKESFPLTVTSAQKNPTAFYLCASSMYSGVRTGELFFGEGSRLTVL.

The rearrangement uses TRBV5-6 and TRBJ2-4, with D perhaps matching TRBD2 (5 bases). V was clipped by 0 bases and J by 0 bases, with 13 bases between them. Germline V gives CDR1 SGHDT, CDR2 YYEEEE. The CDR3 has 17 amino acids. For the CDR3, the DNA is TGTGCCAGCAGCTTGGCCGTAGGAGGTGCAGCCAAAAACATTCAGTACTTC. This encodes CASSLAVGGAAKNIQYF. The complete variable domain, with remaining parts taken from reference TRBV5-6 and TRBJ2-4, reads DAGVTQSPTHLIKTRGQQVTLRCSPKSGHDTVSWYQQALGQGPQFIFQYYEEEERQRGNFPDRFSGHQFPNYSSELNVNALLLGDSALYLCASSLAVGGAAKNIQYFGAGTRLSVL.

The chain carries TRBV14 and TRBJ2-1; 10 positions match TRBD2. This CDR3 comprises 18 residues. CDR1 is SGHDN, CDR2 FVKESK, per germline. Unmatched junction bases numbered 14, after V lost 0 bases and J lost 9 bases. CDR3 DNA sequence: TGTGCCAGCAGCCAAGACACACCAAGCGGGAGGGCCTTTAGTGAGCAGTTCTTC. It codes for CASSQDTPSGRAFSEQFF.

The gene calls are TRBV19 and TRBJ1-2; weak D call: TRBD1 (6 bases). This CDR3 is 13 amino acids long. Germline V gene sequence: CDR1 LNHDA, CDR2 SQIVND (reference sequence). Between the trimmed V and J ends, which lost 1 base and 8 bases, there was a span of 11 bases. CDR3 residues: CASSIGDRQGYTF. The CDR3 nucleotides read TGTGCCAGTAGTATAGGAGACAGGCAAGGCTACACCTTC.

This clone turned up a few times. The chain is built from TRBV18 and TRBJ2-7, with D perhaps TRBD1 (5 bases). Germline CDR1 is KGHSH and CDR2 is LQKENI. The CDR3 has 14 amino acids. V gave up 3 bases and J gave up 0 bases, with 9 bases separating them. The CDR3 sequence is CASSPQGSSYEQYF. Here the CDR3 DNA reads TGTGCCAGCTCACCGCAGGGCAGCTCCTACGAGCAGTACTTC. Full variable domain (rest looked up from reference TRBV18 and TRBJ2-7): NAGVMQNPRHLVRRRGQEARLRCSPMKGHSHVYWYRQLPEEGLKFMVYLQKENIIDESGMPKERFSAEFPKEGPSILRIQQVVRGDSAAYFCASSPQGSSYEQYFGPGTRLTVT.

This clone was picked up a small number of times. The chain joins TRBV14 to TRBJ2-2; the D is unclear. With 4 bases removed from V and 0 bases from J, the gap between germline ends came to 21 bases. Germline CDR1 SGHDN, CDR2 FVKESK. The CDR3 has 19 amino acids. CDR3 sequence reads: CASSPLWRGLPSNTGELFF. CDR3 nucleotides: TGTGCCAGCAGCCCCTTGTGGCGAGGCTTACCGTCGAACACCGGGGAGCTGTTTTTT.

Here the CDR3 reads CASNLPTGPGANVLTF. The CDR3 region has the DNA TGTGCCAGTAACCTCCCTACAGGGCCTGGGGCCAACGTCCTGACTTTC. The V and J genes are TRBV19 and TRBJ2-6; possibly TRBD1 for D (6 bases). Trimming stripped 7 bases from V and 2 bases from J, with 15 bases between. The CDR3 is 16 amino acids. Germline V gene data show CDR1 as LNHDA and CDR2 as SQIVND (reference sequence).

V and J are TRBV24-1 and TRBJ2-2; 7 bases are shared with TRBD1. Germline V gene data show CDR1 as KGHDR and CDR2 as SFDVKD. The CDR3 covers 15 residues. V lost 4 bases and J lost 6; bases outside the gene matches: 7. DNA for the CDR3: TGTGCCACCAGTGACCCGGGACAGATGCCCGGGGAGCTGTTTTTT. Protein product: CATSDPGQMPGELFF.

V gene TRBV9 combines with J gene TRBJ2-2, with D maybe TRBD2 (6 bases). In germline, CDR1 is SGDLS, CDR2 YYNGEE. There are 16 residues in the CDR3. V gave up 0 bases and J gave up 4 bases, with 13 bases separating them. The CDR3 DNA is TGTGCCAGCAGCGTAGAACTAAGCGGGCCCACCGGGGAGCTGTTTTTT. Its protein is CASSVELSGPTGELFF.

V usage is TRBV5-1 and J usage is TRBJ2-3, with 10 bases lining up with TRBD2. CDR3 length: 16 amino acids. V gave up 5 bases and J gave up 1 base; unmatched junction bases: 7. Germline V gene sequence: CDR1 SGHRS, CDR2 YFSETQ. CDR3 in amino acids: CASRSQLAGRTDTQYF. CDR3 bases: TGCGCCAGCAGATCCCAACTAGCGGGGCGCACAGATACGCAGTATTTT.

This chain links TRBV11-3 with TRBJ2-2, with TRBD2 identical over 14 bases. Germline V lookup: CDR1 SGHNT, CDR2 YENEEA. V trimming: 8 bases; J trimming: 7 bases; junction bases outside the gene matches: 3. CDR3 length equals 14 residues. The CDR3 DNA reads TGTGCCAGCGGGACTAGCGGGAGTGGCGGGGAGCTGTTTTTT. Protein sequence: CASGTSGSGGELFF.

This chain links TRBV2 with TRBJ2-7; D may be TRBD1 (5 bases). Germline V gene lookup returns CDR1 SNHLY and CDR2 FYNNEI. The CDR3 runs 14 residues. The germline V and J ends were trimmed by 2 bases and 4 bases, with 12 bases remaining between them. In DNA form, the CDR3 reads TGTGCCAGCAGTGAACAGGGTGCGAGATACGAGCAGTACGTC. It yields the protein CASSEQGARYEQYV.

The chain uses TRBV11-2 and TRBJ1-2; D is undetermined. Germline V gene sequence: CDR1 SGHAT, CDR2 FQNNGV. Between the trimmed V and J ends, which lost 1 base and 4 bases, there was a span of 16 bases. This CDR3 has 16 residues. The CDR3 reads CASSLGGSAFGYGYTF. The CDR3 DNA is TGTGCCAGCAGCTTAGGAGGTTCGGCTTTCGGCTATGGCTACACCTTC.

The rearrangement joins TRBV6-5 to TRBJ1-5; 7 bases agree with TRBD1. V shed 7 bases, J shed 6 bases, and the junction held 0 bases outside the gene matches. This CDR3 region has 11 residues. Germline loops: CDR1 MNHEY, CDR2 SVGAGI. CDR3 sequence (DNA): TGTGCCAGCACAGGGGGTCAGCCCCAGCATTTT. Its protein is CASTGGQPQHF.

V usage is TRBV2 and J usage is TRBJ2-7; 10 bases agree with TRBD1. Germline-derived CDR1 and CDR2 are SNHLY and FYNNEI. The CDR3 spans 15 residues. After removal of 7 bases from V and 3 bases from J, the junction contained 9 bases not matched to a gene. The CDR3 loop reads CASTPRQGALYEQYF. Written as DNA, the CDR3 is TGTGCCAGCACCCCCCGACAGGGGGCTCTCTACGAGCAGTACTTC.

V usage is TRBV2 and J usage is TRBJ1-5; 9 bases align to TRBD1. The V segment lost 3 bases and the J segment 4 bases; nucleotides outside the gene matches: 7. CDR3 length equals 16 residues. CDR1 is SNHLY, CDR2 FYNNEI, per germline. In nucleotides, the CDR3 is TGTGCCAGCAGTGATCGACAGGGGGGCCTTAATCAGCCCCAGCATTTT. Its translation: CASSDRQGGLNQPQHF.

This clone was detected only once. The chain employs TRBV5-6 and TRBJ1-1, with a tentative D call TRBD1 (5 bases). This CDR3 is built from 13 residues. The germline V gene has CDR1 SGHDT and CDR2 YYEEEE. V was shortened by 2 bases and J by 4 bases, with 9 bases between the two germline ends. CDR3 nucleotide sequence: TGTGCCAGCAGCTTCATAGGGGTCACTGAAGCTTTCTTT. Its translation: CASSFIGVTEAFF.